Sequencing of this TCR beta chain was carried out in a study of PD-1 blockade in mismatch repair-deficient tumors. The CDR3 is 17 amino acids. The germline gives CDR1 MGHRA, CDR2 YSYEKL. J lost 0 bases, V lost 0 bases, and 5 bases had no gene match. The method was immunoSEQ multiplex PCR; TCRdb's version includes in-frame clones alone and lacks a portion of them. This sample carries 100,000 or so clones, under 90% of them seen once, and the ten largest clones take around 6.5%. Mismatch repair deficiency was confirmed in all patients, by PCR or immunohistochemistry. A few pembrolizumab responders had their TCRs sequenced.

This sequence originates from an adult with mismatch repair-deficient cancer. The chain employs TRBV4-1 and TRBJ2-1; the match to TRBD2 covers 7 bases. Sequenced material: peripheral blood, taken roughly 35 weeks after starting pembrolizumab. As DNA, the CDR3 is TGCGCCAGCAGCCAAGATCTCGGGAGGAGCTCCTACAATGAGCAGTTCTTC. Translated: CASSQDLGRSSYNEQFF.